The sample holds a few counts of the clone carrying this TCR beta chain. Its cognate antigen is unknown. The CDR3 totals 13 residues. The V gene lost 5 bases and the J gene lost 12 bases, with 19 bases spanning the gap. The data derive from a study of post-analysis software for immune sequencing data. Study-wide context: Several disease courses (relapsing-remitting, secondary progressive and progressive-relapsing) of multiple sclerosis were included. The study, taken as a whole, reports: Strong co-clustering by F measure linked samples that shared a preparation batch. Normalized Chao1 diversity in multiple sclerosis patients fell significantly below that of controls. Four or five TRBV segments, including TRBV5-6, TRBV5-1 and TRBV20-1, were more frequent in patients than controls.

TCR beta cDNA libraries included unique molecular identifiers. Each batch of roughly 1 to 10 million T cells produced roughly 0.5 million cDNA molecules. TCRdb recomputed calls from the PCR reads with MiXCR, one row per CDR3 protein. This sample yields about 540,000 distinct CDR3 sequences, of which roughly 34% are seen a single time; 4.5% to 7.5% belongs to the top ten. Material for sequencing was blood. The receptor was isolated from a girl between 2 and 17 years old with multiple sclerosis. This chain uses TRBV12-3 or TRBV12-4 with TRBJ1-2; D is unresolved. The CDR3 is CASSAGRTVRDTF. The CDR3 coding sequence is TGTGCCAGCAGTGCAGGACGGACGGTCCGAGACACCTTC.